This T cell receptor (beta chain) was sequenced for a study of OX40 agonist ivuxolimab in advanced cancers. Turning to the study itself: Every patient in dose escalation had hepatocellular carcinoma, melanoma, renal cell or head and neck cancer.

The CDR3 is 14 amino acids. V was pared by 1 base and J by 4 bases, with 1 base of the junction left unmatched. CDR1 and CDR2 (germline): MGHDK, SYGVNS. Method: immunoSEQ multiplex PCR; TCRdb's copy keeps in-frame clones and lacks some. The table lists approximately 56,000 clones, about nine tenths of them singletons. The chain links TRBV25-1 to TRBJ2-1; 7 bases match TRBD2. The TCR was taken from an adult with an advanced solid tumor such as melanoma, head and neck, liver or kidney cancer. Source: CD4+ or CD8+ T cells sorted from blood, taken in a trial of the OX40 agonist ivuxolimab. This chain's CDR3 is CASSEWGGYNEQFF. The CDR3 coding sequence is TGTGCCAGCAGTGAATGGGGAGGGTACAATGAGCAGTTCTTC.